These 12 T cell receptor beta chains share one sample of origin, sequenced in a study of CD8+ T cells in alopecia areata. Scientists pooled cutaneous lymph node cells and sorted them on CD4, CD8alpha, NKG2D, NKG2ACE and other markers. Following extraction, RNA underwent reverse transcription to cDNA, which served as the sequencing template. Libraries were prepared by immunoSEQ multiplex PCR; TCRdb keeps only in-frame clonotypes and omits some of them. The sample shows 290,000 or so clones, none of them appearing just once. Sequenced: CD4+ T cells sorted from a lymph node. The receptors were gathered from a C3H/HeJ mouse with alopecia areata. The strain's MHC: H2-k.

In regard to this clone: Gene names are mouse gene names. The read halts 4 residues ahead of the CDR3 end, with the missing end drawn from the germline J gene. This sequence joins TRBV1 and TRBJ2-4; D gene ambiguous. Per the germline V gene, CDR1 is NSQYPW and CDR2 is LRSPGD (reference sequence). The CDR3 has 12 residues. The covered CDR3 bases are TGCACCTGCAGTGGACAAAAAAAC. It translates to CTCSGQKN. The complete CDR3 sequence is CTCSGQKNTLYF.

The table lists this clone with a few counts. Any gene name here is a mouse gene name. From the germline J gene comes the end of the CDR3, since the read stops 4 residues before it. V gene TRBV1 combines with J gene TRBJ2-4; possibly TRBD2 for D (5 bases). The CDR3 loop spans 15 amino acids. V gave up 5 bases and J gave up 0 bases, with 12 bases separating them. Germline V lookup: CDR1 NSQYPW, CDR2 LRSPGD (reference sequence). CDR3 residues: CTCSPGSPSQNTLYF. Partial CDR3 DNA: TGCACCTGCAGTCCTGGGAGCCCTAGTCAAAAC.

Comments on this clone: The gene names given are mouse names. The CDR3 end lies 4 residues beyond the end of the read and is filled in from the germline J gene. V gene TRBV13-3 combines with J gene TRBJ2-2; 7 bases are a match to TRBD1. Germline trimming cut 4 bases from V and 3 bases from J; bases unmatched to any gene: 0. This CDR3 has 13 residues. Germline V gives CDR1 NNHDY, CDR2 SYVADS. Incomplete CDR3 DNA: TGTGCCAGCAGTACAGGGGACACCGGG. It encodes CASSTGDTG. The CDR3, in full, reads CASSTGDTGQLYF.

Concerning this clone itself: Mouse gene names apply. From the germline J gene comes the end of the CDR3, since the read stops 4 residues before it. Other DNA sequences in the same sample also yield this CDR3. The chain recombines TRBV17 with TRBJ1-2, with 7 positions matching TRBD1. V was clipped by 1 base and J by 4 bases; unmatched bases: 3. This CDR3 is 14 amino acids long. CDR1 and CDR2 (germline): MNHDT, YYDKIL. Here the CDR3 reads CASSRGQGGSDYTF. CDR3 DNA, as far as it was read: TGTGCTAGCAGTAGAGGGCAGGGGGGCTCC.

In the case of this clone: The germline and genes are mouse ones. The CDR3 is cut off 4 residues early in the read; its end comes from the germline J gene. This sequence joins TRBV19 and TRBJ2-7; 11 bases are shared with TRBD2. With 5 bases clipped from V and 1 base from J, the junction kept 8 bases outside the gene matches. CDR3 size: 16 residues. CDR1 FNHDT and CDR2 SITEND come from the germline V gene (reference sequence). CDR3 residues: CASSSFGTGGSYEQYF. The CDR3 DNA, read in part, is TGTGCCAGCAGCAGTTTTGGGACTGGGGGATCCTAT.

Worth noting for this clone: The germline and genes are mouse ones. CDR3 DNA (partial): TGTGCCAGCAGCCAGCGTCCAAACTCC. It codes for CASSQRPNS. The complete CDR3 protein is CASSQRPNSDYTF. The rearrangement joins TRBV5 to TRBJ1-2; no clear D gene. The CDR3 end is not reached by the read, which stops 4 residues before it; the germline J gene fills it in. This CDR3 spans 13 amino acids. The V end was cut by 3 bases, the J end by 0 bases, with 5 bases between. Per the germline V gene, CDR1 is LGHNA and CDR2 is YNLKQL (reference sequence).

Remarks on this clone: Mouse gene names and germline throughout. The sequenced fragment ends 4 residues before the CDR3 boundary, so the rest is inferred from the germline J gene. The J gene is TRBJ2-5, the V gene TRBV1; 9 bases align to TRBD2. V shed 6 bases and J 2 bases; nucleotides not matched to a gene: 3. CDR1 is NSQYPW, CDR2 LRSPGD, per germline (reference sequence). This CDR3 has 14 amino acids. The CDR3 bases that were read are TGCACCTGCAGAACGACTGGGGGCCAAGAC. This encodes CTCRTTGGQD. The whole CDR3 is CTCRTTGGQDTQYF.

In its sample, this clone was seen a few times. Gene names are the mouse ones. The read finishes 4 residues shy of the CDR3 end, and the germline J gene is used to complete it. The same CDR3 also results from other DNA sequences found in this sample. The chain employs TRBV1 and TRBJ2-2; 11 nucleotides align to TRBD2. The ends lost 3 bases at V and 2 bases at J; junction bases unmatched: 2. From germline, CDR1 is NSQYPW and CDR2 LRSPGD (reference sequence). This CDR3 spans 16 amino acids. The CDR3 reads CTCSARDWGNTGQLYF. The CDR3 bases that were read are TGCACCTGCAGTGCCCGGGACTGGGGGAACACCGGG.

This clone was seen a handful of times. Any gene name here is a mouse gene name. The sequenced fragment ends 4 residues before the CDR3 boundary, so the rest is inferred from the germline J gene. This sequence joins TRBV31 and TRBJ2-3, with 8 positions matching TRBD2. Trimming cost V 0 bases and J 3 bases; bases outside gene matches: 5. Germline lookup yields CDR1 GKSSPN and CDR2 SITVG. This CDR3 is 15 amino acids long. The sequenced part of the CDR3 DNA is TGTGCCTGGAGTCTAGGGGGGGGCGCGGCAGAA. Protein product: CAWSLGGGAAE. From start to end, the CDR3 is CAWSLGGGAAETLYF.

As regards this clone: The genes and germline here are from mouse. Additional DNA sequences in this sample encode the identical CDR3. The covered CDR3 bases are TGTGCCAGCAGTTCGCAGGGATAT. As protein: CASSSQGY. The entire CDR3 protein is CASSSQGYEQYF. The chain recombines TRBV19 with TRBJ2-7, with a tentative D call TRBD1 (5 bases). The read terminates 4 residues before the CDR3 end, so the remaining end is supplied by the germline J gene. Germline CDR1 reads FNHDT; CDR2 reads SITEND (reference sequence). CDR3 length equals 12 residues.

In the case of this clone: Each gene name is a mouse one. Read coverage stops 4 residues before the CDR3 terminus; the germline J gene supplies the remainder. The rearrangement uses TRBV1 and TRBJ2-3; 11 nucleotides match TRBD2. The ends lost 4 bases at V and 4 bases at J; junction bases unmatched: 7. Germline V gives CDR1 NSQYPW, CDR2 LRSPGD (reference sequence). The CDR3 sequence is 16 residues long. CDR3 loop: CTCSGTGGAPTETLYF. Partial CDR3 DNA: TGCACCTGCAGTGGCACTGGGGGGGCGCCGACAGAA.

In regard to this clone: Mouse germline and gene names are used. Coverage ceases 4 residues before the CDR3 finishes, and the germline J gene fills in the end. The chain joins TRBV4 to TRBJ2-3; 14 bases are a match to TRBD2. Trimming took 5 bases from V and 3 from J; bases not matched to a gene: 1. The CDR3 length is 15 residues. Germline V lookup: CDR1 LGHDT, CDR2 YNNKQL (reference sequence). The CDR3 loop reads CASSRDWGGAETLYF. CDR3 DNA, as far as it was read: TGTGCCAGCAGCCGGGACTGGGGGGGCGCAGAA.